This TCR beta chain was captured by sequencing in a study of STAT3 mutations in large granular lymphocyte leukemia. TCRbeta libraries averaged around 42,000 productive templates per sample. TCRdb keeps only in-frame clones here, not all; method: immunoSEQ multiplex PCR. Of almost 25,000 clones in the sample, 94% are singletons; the top ten hold 6% to 6.5%. This clone appeared a single time. Its antigen is currently unknown. Points from the study as a whole: A small but highly pathogenic clone may have been missed. Every T-cell large granular lymphocyte leukemia patient had at least one immunodominant TCR beta clonotype.

The CDR3 has 11 residues. The V end was cut by 3 bases, the J end by 5 bases, with 4 bases between. CDR1 LNHDA and CDR2 SQIVND come from the germline V gene (reference sequence). This clonotype was obtained from a man in his forties or fifties with T-cell large granular lymphocyte leukemia. Some clones in this sample may be carry-over from other donors' samples. This chain connects TRBV19 to TRBJ2-5; D not resolved. The sample comprised peripheral blood mononuclear cells. CDR3 sequence (DNA): TGTGCCAGTAGTATGAGGGAGACCCAGTACTTC. This sequence encodes CASSMRETQYF.